This T cell receptor beta chain was recovered during a study of response to subunit inactivated influenza vaccine. Notes on the study in general: Each seasonal influenza vaccination, the authors suggested, recruits few new T cells.

CDR1 and CDR2 from the germline V gene are SGHTA and FQGTGA. The length of the CDR3 is 14 residues. V dropped 5 bases and J dropped 9 bases, with 17 bases sitting between them. This clonotype was found a few times. Its matching antigen is unknown. One entry per CDR3 protein, called by TCRdb with MiXCR from the RT-PCR reads. The sample has approximately 500,000 distinct CDR3 sequences, less than 15% seen once. The specimen comprised PBMCs from blood, sampled 11 to 12 days after vaccination. This receptor was identified in a man aged 50 to 59 who received an inactivated influenza vaccine. The chain couples TRBV7-3 to TRBJ2-1, with D possibly matching TRBD2 (6 bases). CDR3: CASSGALRGGEQFF. CDR3 bases: TGTGCCAGCAGCGGAGCCCTGAGGGGAGGTGAGCAGTTCTTC.